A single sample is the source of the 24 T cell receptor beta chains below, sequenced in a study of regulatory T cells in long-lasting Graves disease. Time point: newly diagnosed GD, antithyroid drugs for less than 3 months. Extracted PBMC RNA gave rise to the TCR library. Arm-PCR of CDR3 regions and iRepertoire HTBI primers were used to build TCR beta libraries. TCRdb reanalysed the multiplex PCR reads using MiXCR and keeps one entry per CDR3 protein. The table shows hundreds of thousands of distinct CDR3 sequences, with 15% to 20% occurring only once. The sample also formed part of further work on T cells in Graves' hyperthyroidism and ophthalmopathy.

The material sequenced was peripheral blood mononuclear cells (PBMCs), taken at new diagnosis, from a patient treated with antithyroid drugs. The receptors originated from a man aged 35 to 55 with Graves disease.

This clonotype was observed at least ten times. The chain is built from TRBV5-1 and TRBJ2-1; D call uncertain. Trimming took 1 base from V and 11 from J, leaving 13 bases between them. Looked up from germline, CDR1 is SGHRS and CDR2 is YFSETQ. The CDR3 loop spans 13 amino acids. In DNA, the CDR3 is TGCGCCAGCAGCTTGAATTTCGGGTTAAAGCAGTTCTTC. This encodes CASSLNFGLKQFF.

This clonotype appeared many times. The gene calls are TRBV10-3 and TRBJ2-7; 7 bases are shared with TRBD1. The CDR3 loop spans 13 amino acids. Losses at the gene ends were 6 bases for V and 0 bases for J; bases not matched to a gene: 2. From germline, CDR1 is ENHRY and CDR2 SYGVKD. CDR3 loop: CAIRWDSSYEQYF. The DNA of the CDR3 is TGTGCCATCAGGTGGGACAGCTCCTACGAGCAGTACTTC.

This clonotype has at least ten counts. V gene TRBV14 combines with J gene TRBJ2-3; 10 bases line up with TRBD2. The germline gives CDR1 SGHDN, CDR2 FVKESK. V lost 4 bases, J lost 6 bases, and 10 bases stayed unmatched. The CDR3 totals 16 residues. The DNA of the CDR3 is TGTGCCAGCAGCCCCCGGGAGCGGGGGGGCTGGGATACGCAGTATTTT. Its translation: CASSPRERGGWDTQYF.

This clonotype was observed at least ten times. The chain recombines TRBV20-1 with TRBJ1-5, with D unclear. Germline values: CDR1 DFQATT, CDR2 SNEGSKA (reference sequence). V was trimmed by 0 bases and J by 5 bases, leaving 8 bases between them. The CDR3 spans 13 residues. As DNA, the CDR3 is TGCAGTGCTAGAGAGGTAGTGGATCAGCCCCAGCATTTT. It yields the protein CSAREVVDQPQHF.

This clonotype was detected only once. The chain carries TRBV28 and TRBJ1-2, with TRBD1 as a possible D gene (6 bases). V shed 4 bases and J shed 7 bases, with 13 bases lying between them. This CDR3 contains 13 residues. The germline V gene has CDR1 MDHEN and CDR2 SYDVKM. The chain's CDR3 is CASSYTGFPGYTF. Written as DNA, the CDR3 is TGTGCCAGCAGTTACACAGGGTTTCCTGGCTACACCTTC.

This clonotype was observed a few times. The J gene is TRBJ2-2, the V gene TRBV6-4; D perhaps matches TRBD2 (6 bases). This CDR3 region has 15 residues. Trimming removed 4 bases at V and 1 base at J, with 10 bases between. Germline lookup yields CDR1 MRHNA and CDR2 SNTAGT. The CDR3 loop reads CASSVEGLNTGELFF. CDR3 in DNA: TGTGCCAGCAGTGTGGAGGGGCTGAACACCGGGGAGCTGTTTTTT.

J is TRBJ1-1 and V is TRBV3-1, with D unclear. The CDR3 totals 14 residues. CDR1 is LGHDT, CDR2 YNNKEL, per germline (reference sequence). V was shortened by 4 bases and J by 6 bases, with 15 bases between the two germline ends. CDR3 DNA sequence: TGTGCCAGCAGCCTGACGGGCGTTCACTCTGAAGCTTTCTTT. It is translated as CASSLTGVHSEAFF.

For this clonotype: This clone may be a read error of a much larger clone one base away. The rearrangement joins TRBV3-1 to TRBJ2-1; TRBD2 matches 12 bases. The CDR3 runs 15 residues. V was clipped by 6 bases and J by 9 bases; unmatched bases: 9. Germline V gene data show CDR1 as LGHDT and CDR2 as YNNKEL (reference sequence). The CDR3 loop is CASSSFTSGGPEQFF. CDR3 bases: TGTGCCAGCAGTTCCTTCACTAGCGGGGGGCCTGAGCAGTTCTTC.

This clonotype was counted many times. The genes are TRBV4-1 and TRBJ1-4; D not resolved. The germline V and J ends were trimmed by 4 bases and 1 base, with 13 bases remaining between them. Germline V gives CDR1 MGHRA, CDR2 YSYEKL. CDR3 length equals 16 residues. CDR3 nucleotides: TGCGCCAGCAGCCCGTGGACCCCTGGAACTAATGAAAAACTGTTTTTT. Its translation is CASSPWTPGTNEKLFF.

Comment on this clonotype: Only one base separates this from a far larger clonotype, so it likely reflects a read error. CDR3 nucleotide sequence: TGTGCCAGCACCGATATGACAGGAGAGACCCAGTTCTTC. Amino acids: CASTDMTGETQFF. J is TRBJ2-1 and V is TRBV6-1; a possible D gene is TRBD1 (6 bases). CDR1 and CDR2 (germline): MNHNS, SASEGT. V was cut by 7 bases and J by 13 bases, with 20 bases left in between. The CDR3 totals 13 residues.

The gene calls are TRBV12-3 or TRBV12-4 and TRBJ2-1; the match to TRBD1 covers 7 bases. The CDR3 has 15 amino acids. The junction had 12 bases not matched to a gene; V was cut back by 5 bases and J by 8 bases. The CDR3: CASSQNRGGLDEQFF. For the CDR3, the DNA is TGTGCCAGCAGTCAAAACAGGGGTGGGTTGGATGAGCAGTTCTTC.

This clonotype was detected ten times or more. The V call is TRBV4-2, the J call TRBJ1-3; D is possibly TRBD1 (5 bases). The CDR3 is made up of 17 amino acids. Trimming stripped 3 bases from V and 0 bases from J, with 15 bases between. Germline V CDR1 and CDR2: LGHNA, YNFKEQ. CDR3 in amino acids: CASSQVVGANSGNTIYF. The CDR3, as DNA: TGTGCCAGCAGCCAGGTTGTCGGGGCTAACTCTGGAAACACCATATATTTT.

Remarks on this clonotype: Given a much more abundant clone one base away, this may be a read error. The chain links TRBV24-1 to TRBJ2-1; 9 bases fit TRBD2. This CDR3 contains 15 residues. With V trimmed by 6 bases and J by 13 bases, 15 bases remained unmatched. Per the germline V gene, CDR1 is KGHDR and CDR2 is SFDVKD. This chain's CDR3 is CATSRGGLAQETQFF. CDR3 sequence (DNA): TGTGCCACCAGTAGAGGGGGACTAGCACAAGAGACCCAGTTCTTC.

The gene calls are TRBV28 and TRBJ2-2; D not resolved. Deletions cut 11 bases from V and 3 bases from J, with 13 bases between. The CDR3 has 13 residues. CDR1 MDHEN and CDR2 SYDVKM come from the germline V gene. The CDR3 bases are TGTGCCGAGTGTCCTGGAGACACCGGGGAGCTGTTTTTT. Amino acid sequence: CAECPGDTGELFF. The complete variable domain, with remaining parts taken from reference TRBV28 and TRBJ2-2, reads DVKVTQSSRYLVKRTGEKVFLECVQDMDHENMFWYRQDPGLGLRLIYFSYDVKMKEKGDIPEGYSVSREKKERFSLILESASTNQTSMYLCAECPGDTGELFFGEGSRLTVL.

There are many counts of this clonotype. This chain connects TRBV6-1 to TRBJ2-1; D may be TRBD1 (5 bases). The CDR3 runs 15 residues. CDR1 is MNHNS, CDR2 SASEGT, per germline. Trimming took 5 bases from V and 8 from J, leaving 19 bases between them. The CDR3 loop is CASSNQGRLGDEQFF. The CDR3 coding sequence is TGTGCCAGCAGTAACCAGGGTCGCCTCGGAGATGAGCAGTTCTTC.

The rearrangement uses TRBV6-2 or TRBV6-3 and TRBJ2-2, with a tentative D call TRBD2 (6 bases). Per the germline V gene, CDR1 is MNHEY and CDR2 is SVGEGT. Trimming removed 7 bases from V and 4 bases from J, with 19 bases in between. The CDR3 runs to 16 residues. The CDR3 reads CASKLTVGGVTGELFF. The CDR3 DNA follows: TGTGCCAGCAAATTGACGGTGGGGGGAGTCACCGGGGAGCTGTTTTTT.

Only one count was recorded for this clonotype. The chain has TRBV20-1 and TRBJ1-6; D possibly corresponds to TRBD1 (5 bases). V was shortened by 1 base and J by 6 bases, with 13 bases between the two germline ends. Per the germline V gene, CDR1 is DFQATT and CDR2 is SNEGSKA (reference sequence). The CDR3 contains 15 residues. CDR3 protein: CSARGAGYTNSPLHF. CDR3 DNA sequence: TGCAGTGCTAGAGGGGCAGGGTATACTAATTCACCCCTCCACTTT.

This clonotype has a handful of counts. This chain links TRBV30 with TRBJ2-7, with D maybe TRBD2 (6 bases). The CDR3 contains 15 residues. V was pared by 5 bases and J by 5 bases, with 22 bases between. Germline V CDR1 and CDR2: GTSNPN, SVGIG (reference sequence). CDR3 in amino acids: CAWSPLAGRLDEQYF. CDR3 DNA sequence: TGTGCCTGGTCCCCCCTCGCGGGGAGACTTGACGAGCAGTACTTC.

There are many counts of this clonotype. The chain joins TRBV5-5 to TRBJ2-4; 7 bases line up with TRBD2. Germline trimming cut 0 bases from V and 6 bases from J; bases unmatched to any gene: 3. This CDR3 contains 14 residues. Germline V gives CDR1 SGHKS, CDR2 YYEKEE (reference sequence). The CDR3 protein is CASSLDGEGNIQYF. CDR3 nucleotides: TGTGCCAGCAGCTTGGACGGGGAGGGAAACATTCAGTACTTC. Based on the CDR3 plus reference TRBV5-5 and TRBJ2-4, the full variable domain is DAGVTQSPTHLIKTRGQQVTLRCSPISGHKSVSWYQQVLGQGPQFIFQYYEKEERGRGNFPDRFSARQFPNYSSELNVNALLLGDSALYLCASSLDGEGNIQYFGAGTRLSVL.

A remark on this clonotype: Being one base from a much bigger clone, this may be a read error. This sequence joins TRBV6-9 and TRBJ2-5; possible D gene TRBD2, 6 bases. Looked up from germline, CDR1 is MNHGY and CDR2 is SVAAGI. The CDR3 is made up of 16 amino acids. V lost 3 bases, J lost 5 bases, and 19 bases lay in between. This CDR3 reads CASSYSWGREDETQYF. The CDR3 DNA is TGTGCCAGCAGTTACTCTTGGGGCAGGGAGGACGAGACCCAGTACTTC.

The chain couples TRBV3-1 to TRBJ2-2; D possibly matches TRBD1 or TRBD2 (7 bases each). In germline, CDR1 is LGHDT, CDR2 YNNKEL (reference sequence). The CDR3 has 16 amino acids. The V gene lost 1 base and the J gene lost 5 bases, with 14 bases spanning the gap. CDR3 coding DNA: TGTGCCAGCAGCCAAGTGTCCAGGGGGGGGACCGGGGAGCTGTTTTTT. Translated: CASSQVSRGGTGELFF. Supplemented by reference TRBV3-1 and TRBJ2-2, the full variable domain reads DTAVSQTPKYLVTQMGNDKSIKCEQNLGHDTMYWYKQDSKKFLKIMFSYNNKELIINETVPNRFSPKSPDKAHLNLHINSLELGDSAVYFCASSQVSRGGTGELFFGEGSRLTVL.

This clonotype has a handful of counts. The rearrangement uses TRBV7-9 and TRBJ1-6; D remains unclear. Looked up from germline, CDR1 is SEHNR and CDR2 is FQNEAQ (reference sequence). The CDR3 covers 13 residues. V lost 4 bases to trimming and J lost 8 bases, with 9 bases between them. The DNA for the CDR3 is TGTGCCAGCAGCTCTACGGTAGATTCACCCCTCCACTTT. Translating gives CASSSTVDSPLHF.

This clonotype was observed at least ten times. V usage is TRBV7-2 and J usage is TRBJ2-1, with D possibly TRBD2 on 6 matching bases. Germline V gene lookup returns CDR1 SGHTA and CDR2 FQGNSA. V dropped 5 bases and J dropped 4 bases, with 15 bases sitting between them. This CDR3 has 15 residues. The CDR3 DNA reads TGTGCCAGCAGCCCTCCCGGACTAACTTACAATGAGCAGTTCTTC. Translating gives CASSPPGLTYNEQFF.

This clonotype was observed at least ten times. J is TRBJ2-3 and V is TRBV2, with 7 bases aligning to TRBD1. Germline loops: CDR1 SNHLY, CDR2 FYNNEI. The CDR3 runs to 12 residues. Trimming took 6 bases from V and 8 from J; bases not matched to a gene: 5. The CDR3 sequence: CASRTNRGTQYF. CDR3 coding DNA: TGTGCCAGCAGAACCAACAGGGGTACGCAGTATTTT.